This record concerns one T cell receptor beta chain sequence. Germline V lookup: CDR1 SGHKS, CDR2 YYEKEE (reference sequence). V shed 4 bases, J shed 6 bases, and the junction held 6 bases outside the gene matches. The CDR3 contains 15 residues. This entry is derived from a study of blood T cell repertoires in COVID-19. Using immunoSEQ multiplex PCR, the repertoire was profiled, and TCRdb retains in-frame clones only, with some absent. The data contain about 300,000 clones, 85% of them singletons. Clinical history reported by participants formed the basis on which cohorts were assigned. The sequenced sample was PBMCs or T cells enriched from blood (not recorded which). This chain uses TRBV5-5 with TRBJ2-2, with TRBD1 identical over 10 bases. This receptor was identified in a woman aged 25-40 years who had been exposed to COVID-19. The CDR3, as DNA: TGTGCCAGCAGCAGGGGACAGGGGCGAGCCGGGGAGCTGTTTTTT. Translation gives CASSRGQGRAGELFF.